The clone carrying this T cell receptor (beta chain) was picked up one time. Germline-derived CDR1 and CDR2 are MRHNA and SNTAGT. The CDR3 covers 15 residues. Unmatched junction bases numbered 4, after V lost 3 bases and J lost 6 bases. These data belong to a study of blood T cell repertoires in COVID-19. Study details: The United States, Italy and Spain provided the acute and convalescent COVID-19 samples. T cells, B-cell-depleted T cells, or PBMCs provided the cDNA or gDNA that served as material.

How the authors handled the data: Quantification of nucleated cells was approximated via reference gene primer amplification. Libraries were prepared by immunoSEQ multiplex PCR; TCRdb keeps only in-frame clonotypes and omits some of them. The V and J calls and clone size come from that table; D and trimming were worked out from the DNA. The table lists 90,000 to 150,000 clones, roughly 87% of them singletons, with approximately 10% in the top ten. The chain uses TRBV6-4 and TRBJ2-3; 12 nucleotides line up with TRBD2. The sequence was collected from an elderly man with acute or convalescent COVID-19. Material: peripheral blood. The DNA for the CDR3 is TGTGCCAGCAGTGAAGGACTAGCGGGACTGGATACGCAGTATTTT. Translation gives CASSEGLAGLDTQYF.